The subject of this entry is one T cell receptor (beta chain). Its target antigen remains unknown. No base quality information exists; no much larger clone differs at one position. The data were obtained in a study of CD8+ T cells in alopecia areata (dated by TCRdb to between 2017 and 2018). Regarding the research as a whole: In both human patients and the C3H/HeJ mouse model, the study applied high-throughput TCRbeta sequencing to look at T cell clonal expansion in alopecia areata. immunoSEQ multiplex PCR using 35 Vbeta forward primers and 13 Jbeta reverse primers was used to amplify TCRbeta CDR3 regions. Scalp clonality was compared among normal scalp (n=4), patchy alopecia areata scalp (n=8), and alopecia totalis/universalis scalp (n=8). The RNA source kit depended on sample type: the PAXgene miRNA kit for fixed scalp, the miRNeasy kit for PBMCs, and the RNeasy kit for mouse skin. On the human side, TCRbeta sequencing was run on scalp tissue and on sorted CD4+ and CD8+ peripheral blood T cells from healthy controls and from alopecia areata patients with either patchy or totalis/universalis disease. Overall results and qualifications from the work: Resident alphabeta T cells in normal human skin are also sequenced, complicating scalp TCR repertoire analysis, unlike mouse skin dominated by gammadelta T cells. TCR sequences shared between patients were less clear than in mice, possibly partly because of HLA diversity in the patient population. Compared with normal scalp, lesional scalp, particularly in alopecia totalis/universalis, had higher clonality and more expanded CD8+ clones, which suggests antigenic drive.

The CDR3 runs 12 amino acids, cysteine and phenylalanine included. Solely the CDR3 DNA is kept, with 36 bases framed from the first base. At the junction V is shortened by 3 bases and J by 4 bases, with 7 bases in between. CDR1 and CDR2 are drawn from the germline V gene: SGDLS, YYNGEE. PBMCs were isolated by density centrifugation and stained for CD3, CD4 and CD8, after which CD4+ and CD8+ T cells were sorted on a FACSAria. Scalp biopsies and blood samples were obtained from unaffected controls. Library construction relied on the immunoSEQ multiplex PCR assay. RNA was extracted from all samples and reverse transcribed into cDNA as template for TCR sequencing. First-strand cDNA was synthesized with SuperScript III using a 2:1 mix of oligo-dT and random hexamers. A synthetic immune receptor repertoire was used to assess amplification bias, and residual bias was removed computationally. The authors processed their data as follows. Raw reads were preprocessed for error removal, and CDR3 was defined according to IMGT conventions as running from the conserved cysteine to phenylalanine. Clonality was calculated as 1 minus Shannon entropy normalized by log2 of the number of productive unique TCRs. Whether scalp clones were CD4 or CD8 was inferred by matching scalp TCRbeta sequences against CD4 and CD8 repertoires sorted from blood. In its TCRdb copy, this immuneACCESS table keeps in-frame sequences only and misses some clones. Where compared with another copy, unresolved V genes explain less than half of these, and the others have no known cause. V, J and clone size are taken as reported in that table, and D and trimming were inferred from the DNA itself. The sample records about 150,000 clones, 62% of which are singletons. Just over 35% of the sample comes from the top ten.

The specimen sequenced was CD8+ T cells sorted from blood. The sequence was obtained from a human donor in good health. The chain uses TRBV9 and TRBJ1-1; the D region possibly corresponds to TRBD1 (5 bases align). Read as DNA, the sequence is TGTGCCAGCAGCGGCGGGGCCACTGAAGCTTTCTTT. Translation gives CASSGGATEAFF.